The clone carrying this T cell receptor (beta chain) was picked up a small number of times. The source of the sample is a study of T cells in Graves' hyperthyroidism and ophthalmopathy. Authors of the study amplified TCR beta CDR3 regions from RNA transcripts. HTBI primers were used for first-round RT-PCR of the TCR CDR3. One entry per CDR3 protein, called by TCRdb with MiXCR from the multiplex PCR reads. The sample consists of more than 300,000 distinct CDR3 sequences, approximately 13% of them appearing once. This TCR was recovered from a woman aged 25 to 39 with Graves' hyperthyroidism. The sample comprised blood.

The CDR3 protein is CSARDRGGLHIQYF. In nucleotides, the CDR3 is TGCAGTGCTAGAGATCGGGGGGGCCTGCACATTCAGTACTTC. V is TRBV20-1 and J is TRBJ2-4, with TRBD2 matching 8 bases. J was trimmed by 8 bases and V by 0 bases; bases with no gene match: 6. The CDR3 has 14 residues. Germline CDR1 is DFQATT and CDR2 is SNEGSKA (reference sequence).